The sample holds one count of the clone carrying this T cell receptor (beta chain). Its target is unknown. Vbeta (60) and Jbeta (13) primers were used in the PCR. Using immunoSEQ multiplex PCR, the repertoire was profiled, and TCRdb retains in-frame clones only, with some absent. The table lists about 130,000 clones, 83% of them singletons. The data belong to a study of cytomegalovirus exposure and HLA in healthy donors. Study background: Most genotyped donors, over 70% of around 370, had Caucasian-associated genetic ancestry. General study findings and limits: Previous analysis showed most TCR beta V segments were productive about 90% or about 30% of the time.

This CDR3 comprises 13 residues. The trim removed 2 bases at V and 4 bases at J, leaving 0 bases unmatched. The germline V gene has CDR1 SGHDN and CDR2 FVKESK. At collection, donors were nominally healthy, but unrecorded immune exposures were probable. This chain links TRBV14 with TRBJ1-2; 8 positions match TRBD1. The TCR sequence derives from a girl aged 2 to 9 in good health and CMV-seronegative. Material for sequencing was PBMCs. The CDR3 spells CASSQTGGYGYTF. CDR3 in DNA: TGTGCCAGCAGCCAAACAGGGGGCTATGGCTACACCTTC.